The 5 T cell receptor beta chains below were found in one sample sequenced in a study of blood T cell repertoires in COVID-19. Sequencing used immunoSEQ multiplex PCR; TCRdb keeps in-frame clones, though not all of them. Of about 280,000 clones in the sample, around 85% are singletons; the top ten hold about 2.2%. Sequencing was carried out using peripheral blood. These receptors came from a woman in her twenties or thirties who had recovered from COVID-19.

The chain recombines TRBV13 with TRBJ1-6; D may be TRBD1 (6 bases). The CDR3 loop spans 12 amino acids. The germline gives CDR1 PRHDT, CDR2 FYEKMQ (reference sequence). V lost 0 bases to trimming and J lost 14 bases, with 8 bases between them. CDR3 DNA sequence: TGTGCCAGCAGCTTAGGGGGGGCCACCCTCCACTTT. Translated, it gives CASSLGGATLHF. Filled out from reference TRBV13 and TRBJ1-6, the complete variable domain reads AAGVIQSPRHLIKEKRETATLKCYPIPRHDTVYWYQQGPGQDPQFLISFYEKMQSDKGSIPDRFSAQQFSDYHSELNMSSLELGDSALYFCASSLGGATLHFGNGTRLTVT.

The chain employs TRBV5-4 and TRBJ2-7; 9 bases fit TRBD1. The CDR3 runs to 15 residues. V shed 3 bases and J 2 bases; nucleotides not matched to a gene: 6. Germline V gene sequence: CDR1 SGHNT, CDR2 YYREEE (reference sequence). CDR3 loop: CASSSPGTGTYEQYF. CDR3 DNA: TGTGCCAGCAGCTCCCCCGGGACAGGGACCTACGAGCAGTACTTC.

This clone was seen only a few times. The rearrangement uses TRBV3-1 (or the pseudogene TRBV3-2) and TRBJ2-1, with TRBD2 as a possible D gene (5 bases). The ends were cut back, 2 bases at V and 7 bases at J, with 6 bases in the middle. Germline loops: CDR1 LGHDT, CDR2 YNNKEL (reference sequence). The CDR3 sequence is 12 residues long. For the CDR3, the DNA is TGTGCCAGCAGCCAACGGACTAATGAGCAGTTCTTC. This encodes CASSQRTNEQFF.

The CDR3 spells CASSPRVSTDTQYF. CDR3 coding DNA: TGTGCCAGCAGCCCCAGGGTTAGCACAGATACGCAGTATTTT. This chain uses TRBV5-6 with TRBJ2-3, with D tentatively TRBD1 (5 bases). The V gene lost 4 bases and the J gene lost 0 bases, with 9 bases spanning the gap. This CDR3 has 14 amino acids. Germline V gives CDR1 SGHDT, CDR2 YYEEEE.

With regard to this clone: Mismatch with germline at one junction end may stem from a read error. The rearrangement links TRBV19 to TRBJ1-2; 7 nucleotides agree with TRBD1. The CDR3 sequence is 15 residues long. Germline loops: CDR1 LNHDA, CDR2 SQIVND (reference sequence). CDR3 residues: CASSKGQVLDYGYTF. The CDR3 DNA reads as TGTGCCAGCAGTAAAGGACAGGTGCTAGACTATGGCTACACCTTC.